This T cell receptor beta chain was obtained from a study of OX40 agonist ivuxolimab in advanced cancers. About the full investigation: Ivuxolimab was an agonistic, fully human IgG2 monoclonal antibody directed against OX40 (CD134), a costimulatory receptor. Intravenous ivuxolimab was administered to patients every 2 weeks at six dose levels: 0.01, 0.1, 0.3, 1.5, 3 and 10 mg/kg. Of the roughly 54 dose-escalation patients, hepatocellular carcinoma was present in approximately 20, melanoma in about 15, renal cell carcinoma in 9 and head and neck cancer in 9. A male proportion of under 85% and a mean age of approximately 61 years, ranging from 23 to 79, were recorded for the dose-escalation cohort. Patients were allowed to have had prior anti-PD-1, anti-PD-L1 or anti-CTLA-4 therapy, and around 41% of the dose-escalation patients had previously received checkpoint inhibitors. Partial responses occurred in three dose-escalation patients, of whom one had hepatocellular carcinoma and two had cutaneous melanoma. Peripheral TCRbeta sequencing aimed to test whether ivuxolimab altered TCR sequence diversity and caused clonal T-cell expansion. The paper covers the monotherapy dose-escalation part of the phase I ivuxolimab trial, which included N ≈ 50 patients. Overall results and qualifications from the work: Which antigens the clonally expanded peripheral T cells were specific for was not determined. Low levels of normalized T-cell clonal expansion were also seen in some nonresponding patients. Clonal expansion of both CD4+ and CD8+ blood T cells was observed from baseline to week 6 at doses 0.1 to 3.0 mg/kg. In partial responders in the 0.1-3.0 mg/kg groups, normalized peripheral clonal expansion was found to be among the lowest, especially among CD8+ T cells. After ivuxolimab, CD8+ T cells had more expanded clones than CD4+ T cells on average.

The cysteine opens and the phenylalanine closes a CDR3 of 15 amino acids. The sequence is cut down to CDR3 DNA, 45 bases in frame from base 1. CDR1 MNHNS and CDR2 SASEGT are derived from the germline V gene. For sequencing of the TCRbeta CDR3 region, genomic DNA was extracted from the sorted cells. The immunoSEQ Assay was used to sequence the TCRbeta CDR3 regions. Here the immuneACCESS table is served through TCRdb, limited to in-frame sequences with V and J called. Missing clones are a known gap in these copies; in checked studies unresolved V genes cover under half, and the rest lacks a known reason. For this sample there are roughly 77,000 clones; roughly 90% appear just once. In total, the top ten clones hold about 0.54% of the sample. Comment on this clone: Which antigen it targets is not known. The junction does not match germline at one end; this may be a read error.

Patients with autoimmune disease history or receiving systemic immunosuppression were excluded from the trial. Peripheral blood for TCR sequencing was drawn from every dose cohort at baseline, at cycle 4 day 1 and at cycle 7 day 1. The samples were drawn from a first-in-human, open-label, multicenter phase I dose-escalation trial of ivuxolimab. Adults with locally advanced or metastatic melanoma, renal cell carcinoma, hepatocellular carcinoma or head and neck squamous cell carcinoma were enrolled in the trial. Before TCR sequencing, CD4+ and CD8+ T cells were separately sorted from peripheral blood.

The material sequenced was CD4+ or CD8+ T cells sorted from blood, taken in a trial of the OX40 agonist ivuxolimab. This TCR was recovered from an adult with an advanced solid tumor such as melanoma, head and neck, liver or kidney cancer. Rearrangement joined TRBV6-1 to TRBJ2-3; 6 matching bases give a weak D call of TRBD2. The CDR3 region reads CASSEWRGDTHTQYF. The nucleotide sequence reads TGTGCCAGCAGTGAGTGGCGGGGAGACACACATACGCAGTATTTT.